The 11 T cell receptor beta chains below all came from one sample that was sequenced in a study of blood T cell repertoires in COVID-19. Clones were read by immunoSEQ multiplex PCR, and TCRdb kept only the in-frame ones, dropping some. This repertoire shows about 280,000 clones, roughly 80% found once; its top ten account for approximately 5%. Input material: PBMCs or T cells enriched from blood (not recorded which). The receptors derive from a man between 40 and 49 years old who had been exposed to COVID-19.

This chain uses TRBV13 with TRBJ2-7; D gene uncertain. Germline CDR1 reads PRHDT; CDR2 reads FYEKMQ (reference sequence). The CDR3 totals 15 residues. The germline V and J ends were trimmed by 6 bases and 0 bases, with 15 bases remaining between them. CDR3 DNA: TGTGCCAGCAGTCTTCGGGTCTCCAGCTCCTACGAGCAGTACTTC. It translates to CASSLRVSSSYEQYF.

The V gene is TRBV3-1 (or the pseudogene TRBV3-2), the J gene TRBJ1-1; D unclear. Germline V gene data show CDR1 as LGHDT and CDR2 as YNNKEL (reference sequence). Trimming stripped 5 bases from V and 2 bases from J, with 12 bases between. The CDR3 runs to 14 residues. The CDR3 region has the DNA TGTGCCAGCAGCACACTAATCAGAAACACTGAAGCTTTCTTT. It encodes CASSTLIRNTEAFF.

This chain links TRBV20-1 with TRBJ2-1, with D perhaps TRBD2 (5 bases). Germline V gene lookup returns CDR1 DFQATT and CDR2 SNEGSKA (reference sequence). The CDR3 is 10 residues long. The V end lost 4 bases, the J end lost 10 bases, and 8 bases lay between the germline ends. For the CDR3, the DNA is TGCAGTGCTACGCCGGGAGAGCAGTTCTTC. It is translated as CSATPGEQFF.

The rearrangement joins TRBV2 to TRBJ1-4; a weak D match, TRBD1 (6 bases). Trimming shortened V by 6 bases and J by 5 bases, and 16 bases separated the two germline ends. The CDR3 is made up of 15 amino acids. CDR1 and CDR2 (germline): SNHLY, FYNNEI. CDR3 DNA: TGTGCCAGCAGGGAAACAGGGATGGAGAATGAAAAACTGTTTTTT. This codes for CASRETGMENEKLFF.

The chain joins TRBV6-4 to TRBJ2-4; D remains ambiguous. The CDR3 length is 16 residues. From germline, CDR1 is MRHNA and CDR2 SNTAGT. V was cut by 4 bases and J by 0 bases, with 13 bases left in between. DNA of the CDR3: TGTGCCAGCAGTGTATTACTTGGGCTAGCCAAAAACATTCAGTACTTC. This sequence encodes CASSVLLGLAKNIQYF.

The gene calls are TRBV20-1 and TRBJ2-5; D gene unclear. The germline CDR1 and CDR2 sequences are DFQATT and SNEGSKA (reference sequence). This CDR3 contains 10 residues. The V end was cut by 4 bases, the J end by 3 bases, with 3 bases between. The CDR3 DNA is TGCAGTGCTACAGAAGAGACCCAGTACTTC. Translating gives CSATEETQYF.

DNA for the CDR3: TGTGCCAGCAGCGTGGGGGGACTGCAGAACACCGGGGAGCTGTTTTTT. Its protein product is CASSVGGLQNTGELFF. The chain joins TRBV9 to TRBJ2-2, with D tentatively TRBD2 (6 bases). CDR1 is SGDLS, CDR2 YYNGEE, per germline. The CDR3 loop spans 16 amino acids. Deletions cut 2 bases from V and 1 base from J, with 12 bases between.

The chain combines TRBV7-8 with TRBJ1-2, with D perhaps matching TRBD1 (6 bases). The V and J ends lost 4 bases and 1 base respectively, with 19 bases between them. Germline assignment: CDR1 SGHVS and CDR2 FQNEAQ. The CDR3 totals 17 residues. This chain's CDR3 is CASSSQGRGIVNYGYTF. As DNA, the CDR3 is TGTGCCAGCAGCTCCCAGGGGAGGGGGATAGTTAACTATGGCTACACCTTC. Combining the CDR3 with reference TRBV7-8 and TRBJ1-2 gives the whole variable domain GAGVSQSPRYKVAKRGQDVALRCDPISGHVSLFWYQQALGQGPEFLTYFQNEAQLDKSGLPSDRFFAERPEGSVSTLKIQRTQQEDSAVYLCASSSQGRGIVNYGYTFGSGTRLTVV.

This sequence joins TRBV5-4 and TRBJ1-1, with 8 bases aligning to TRBD1. There are 15 residues in the CDR3. The trim removed 4 bases at V and 2 bases at J, leaving 7 bases unmatched. Germline CDR1 and CDR2: SGHNT and YYREEE (reference sequence). CDR3 amino acids: CASSPLQGANTEAFF. The DNA for the CDR3 is TGTGCCAGCAGCCCTCTTCAGGGGGCCAACACTGAAGCTTTCTTT.

With respect to this clone: Other DNA sequences within the sample encode an identical CDR3. The genes are TRBV12-3 or TRBV12-4 and TRBJ1-2, with D perhaps matching TRBD1 (6 bases). The CDR3 sequence is 13 residues long. V was cut by 5 bases and J by 2 bases, with 9 bases left in between. The CDR3 nucleotides are TGTGCCAGCAGTCCAACAGGGAACTATGGCTACACCTTC. It encodes CASSPTGNYGYTF.

This clone has just a few counts. Here the CDR3 DNA reads TGTGCCTGGAGGGGGTCGGGACTAGCGGGAGGGATAGGCCCTTTGGCCACAGATACGCAGTATTTT. It translates to CAWRGSGLAGGIGPLATDTQYF. J is TRBJ2-3 and V is TRBV30, with 16 bases identical to TRBD2. This CDR3 has 22 amino acids. Germline CDR1 and CDR2: GTSNPN and SVGIG (reference sequence). V gave up 3 bases and J gave up 2 bases; unmatched junction bases: 20.